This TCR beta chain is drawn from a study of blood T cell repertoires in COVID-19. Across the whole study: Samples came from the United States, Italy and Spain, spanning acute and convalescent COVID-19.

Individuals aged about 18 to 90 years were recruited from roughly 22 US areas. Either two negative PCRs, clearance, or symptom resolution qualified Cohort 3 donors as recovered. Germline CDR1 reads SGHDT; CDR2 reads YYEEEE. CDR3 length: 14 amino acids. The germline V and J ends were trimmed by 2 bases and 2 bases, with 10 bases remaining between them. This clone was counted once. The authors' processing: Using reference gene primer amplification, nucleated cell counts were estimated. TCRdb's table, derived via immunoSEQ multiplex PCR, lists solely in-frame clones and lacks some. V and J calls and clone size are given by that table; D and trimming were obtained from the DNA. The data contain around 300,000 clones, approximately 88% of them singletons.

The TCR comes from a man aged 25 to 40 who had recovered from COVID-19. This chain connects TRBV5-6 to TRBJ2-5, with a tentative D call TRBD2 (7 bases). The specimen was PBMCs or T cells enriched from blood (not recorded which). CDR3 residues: CASSLGGVQETQYF. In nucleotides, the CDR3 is TGTGCCAGCAGCTTAGGGGGGGTACAAGAGACCCAGTACTTC.